This TCR beta chain was sequenced during a study of T cells in localized non-small cell lung cancer. Points from the study as a whole: In adjacent lung, a median about 50 of the top 100 tumor clones were found. Sequence data derive from only one tumor region, so heterogeneity remains possible.

Sequencing was performed with immunoSEQ multiplex PCR; in TCRdb, only in-frame clones are kept and a portion is missing. The sample has approximately 25,000 clones, roughly 91% seen once; the top ten hold 1.1%. V lost 5 bases, J lost 8 bases, and 9 bases stayed unmatched. Germline CDR1 reads KGHSH; CDR2 reads LQKENI. The CDR3 loop spans 14 amino acids. In this sample, this clone turned up once. What it recognizes is unknown. This specimen consisted of peripheral blood, obtained before any cancer treatment. The chain carries TRBV18 and TRBJ1-2; 9 bases fit TRBD1. This TCR came from a woman between 35 and 70 years old with stage I lung adenocarcinoma. In DNA, the CDR3 is TGTGCCAGCTCAGGGCTGGACAGGGGAGGAGGCTACACCTTC. It codes for CASSGLDRGGGYTF.